Each of the 10 T cell receptor beta chains below was sequenced from the same sample in a study of T cell clonality in common variable immunodeficiency (dated by TCRdb to the mid-2010s). General findings and caveats noted by the study authors: Fewer deletions and N-nucleotide insertions were reportedly observed in CVID TCRbeta sequences, and highly modified clones with 13 or more V deletions were reportedly absent from CVID TCRbeta sequences.

The antigens these receptors bind are not known. Libraries were built with the immunoSEQ multiplex PCR assay. As stored in TCRdb, this immuneACCESS dataset retains in-frame rearrangements with V and J assigned. A fraction of the clones does not appear; measured against another copy, unresolved V genes explain less than half of the discrepancy, and the remainder lacks a known reason. This sample includes tens of thousands of clones, and none of them was observed just once. Over 2% of the sample is taken by the ten largest. Material for sequencing was peripheral blood mononuclear cells. These receptors were collected from a human donor with common variable immunodeficiency.

In its sample, this clone was seen many times. The read is 3 residues too short to cover the CDR3 end, so that end is filled in from the germline J gene. The gene calls are TRBV5-1 and TRBJ1-5; D is possibly TRBD1 (5 bases). The V gene's germline CDR1 is SGHRS and CDR2 YFSETQ. V lost 0 bases and J 7 bases, leaving 14 bases between the germline ends. The CDR3 covers 15 residues. This chain's CDR3 is CASSLGAGQEQPQHF. The CDR3 bases that were read are TGCGCCAGCAGCTTGGGAGCAGGGCAGGAACAGCCC.

There are many counts of this clone. The CDR3 end falls 3 residues outside the read, so it is completed with the germline J gene. The chain uses TRBV19 and TRBJ1-1, with D hard to call. Looked up from germline, CDR1 is LNHDA and CDR2 is SQIVND (reference sequence). The CDR3 contains 14 residues. Trimming left V 3 bases short and J 4 bases short, with 12 bases between. The CDR3: CASSILRGRTEAFF. CDR3 DNA, as far as it was read: TGTGCCAGTAGTATTCTTCGAGGTCGCACTGAA.

This clone was seen many times. The read terminates 3 residues ahead of where the CDR3 ends, so the germline J gene completes it. The chain couples TRBV2 to TRBJ2-3; D unresolved. V lost 7 bases and J lost 2, with 10 bases in between. Germline V gene lookup returns CDR1 SNHLY and CDR2 FYNNEI. This CDR3 has 13 amino acids. CDR3 bases read: TGTGCCAGCACTATTTTCAACACAGATACG. This encodes CASTIFNTDT. The entire CDR3 is CASTIFNTDTQYF.

This clone was detected ten times or more. The CDR3 spells CATTPGQGGQPQHF. The part of the CDR3 DNA that was read is TGTGCCACCACCCCGGGACAGGGTGGTCAGCCC. The chain uses TRBV10-3 and TRBJ1-5; 9 bases line up with TRBD1. The read gets to within 3 residues of the CDR3 end, and the germline J gene fills in the rest. The V segment lost 10 bases and the J segment 6 bases; nucleotides outside the gene matches: 10. Germline-derived CDR1 and CDR2 are ENHRY and SYGVKD. This CDR3 region has 14 residues.

This clone came up many times. The CDR3 end falls 3 residues outside the read, so it is completed with the germline J gene. The chain has TRBV11-3 and TRBJ2-4; 7 bases are a match to TRBD1. V dropped 4 bases and J dropped 6; count of bases not matched to a gene: 6. Germline values: CDR1 SGHNT, CDR2 YENEEA. The length of the CDR3 is 14 residues. CDR3 bases read: TGTGCCAGCAGCTCGGGGACAGACCTAAACATT. Its translation: CASSSGTDLNI. The whole CDR3 region reads CASSSGTDLNIQYF.

Many counts were recorded for this clone. The read ends 3 residues before the CDR3 terminus; that terminus is restored from the germline J gene. The genes are TRBV19 and TRBJ2-7; 8 bases are shared with TRBD1. The CDR3 sequence is 16 residues long. Germline lookup yields CDR1 LNHDA and CDR2 SQIVND (reference sequence). With V trimmed by 6 bases and J by 0 bases, 10 bases remained unmatched. This CDR3 reads CASRSERDRGSYEQYF. Partial CDR3 DNA: TGTGCCAGTAGATCCGAACGAGACAGGGGCTCCTACGAG.

This clone was observed at least ten times. Sequencing ends 3 residues short of the CDR3 end; the germline J gene provides the rest. This chain links TRBV5-6 with TRBJ2-1, with a tentative D call TRBD2 (5 bases). The CDR3 has 14 amino acids. Trimming cost V 2 bases and J 9 bases, with 15 bases left between them. Germline V gene data show CDR1 as SGHDT and CDR2 as YYEEEE. The CDR3 bases that were read are TGTGCCAGCAGCTTCGACCCCAGCGGTATTGAG. This translates into CASSFDPSGIE. Given in full, the CDR3 is CASSFDPSGIEQFF. Based on the CDR3 plus reference TRBV5-6 and TRBJ2-1, the full variable domain is DAGVTQSPTHLIKTRGQQVTLRCSPKSGHDTVSWYQQALGQGPQFIFQYYEEEERQRGNFPDRFSGHQFPNYSSELNVNALLLGDSALYLCASSFDPSGIEQFFGPGTRLTVL.

This clone was seen ten or more times. The CDR3 extends 3 residues past the end of the read, so its final part is completed from the germline J gene. The chain carries TRBV5-1 and TRBJ1-1; D is ambiguous. CDR1 SGHRS and CDR2 YFSETQ come from the germline V gene. The CDR3 contains 14 residues. Trimming removed 0 bases from V and 0 bases from J, with 6 bases in between. CDR3 residues: CASSLGQMNTEAFF. CDR3 DNA, as far as it was read: TGCGCCAGCAGCTTGGGTCAGATGAACACTGAA.

There are many counts of this clone. The read ends 3 residues early relative to the CDR3; the germline J gene fills the gap. The J gene is TRBJ1-6, the V gene TRBV7-2; tentative D call: TRBD1 (6 bases). CDR1 is SGHTA and CDR2 is FQGNSA in the germline V gene. There are 14 residues in the CDR3. Trimming took off 6 bases at V and 5 bases at J, with 11 bases between the two ends. The CDR3 protein is CASRQRQDNSPLHF. CDR3 bases read: TGTGCCAGCAGGCAACGACAGGATAATTCACCC.

Many counts were recorded for this clone. The read ends 3 residues early relative to the CDR3; the germline J gene fills the gap. This rearrangement joins TRBV20-1 to TRBJ2-5; 7 bases map to TRBD2. V trimming: 6 bases; J trimming: 4 bases; junction bases outside the gene matches: 2. CDR1 and CDR2 from the germline V gene are DFQATT and SNEGSKA (reference sequence). The CDR3 is 11 residues long. The CDR3 here is CSAGRGETQYF. CDR3 DNA, as far as it was read: TGCAGTGCAGGGAGGGGAGAGACC.